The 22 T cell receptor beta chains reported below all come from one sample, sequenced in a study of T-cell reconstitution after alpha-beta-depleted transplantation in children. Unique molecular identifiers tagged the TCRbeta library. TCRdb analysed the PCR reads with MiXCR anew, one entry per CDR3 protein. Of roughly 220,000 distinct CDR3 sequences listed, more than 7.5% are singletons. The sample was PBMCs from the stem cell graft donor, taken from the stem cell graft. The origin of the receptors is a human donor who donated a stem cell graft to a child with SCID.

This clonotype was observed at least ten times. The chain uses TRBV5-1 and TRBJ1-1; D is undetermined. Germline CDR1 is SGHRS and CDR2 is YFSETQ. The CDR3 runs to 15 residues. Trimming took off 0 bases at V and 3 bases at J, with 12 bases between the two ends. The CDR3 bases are TGCGCCAGCAGCTTGGCCGGGAGATCTCACACTGAAGCTTTCTTT. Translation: CASSLAGRSHTEAFF.

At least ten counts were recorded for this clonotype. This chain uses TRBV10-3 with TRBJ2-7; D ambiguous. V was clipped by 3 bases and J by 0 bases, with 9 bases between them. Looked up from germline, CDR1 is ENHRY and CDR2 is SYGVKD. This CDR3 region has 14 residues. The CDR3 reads CAISDGVPSYEQYF. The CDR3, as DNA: TGTGCCATCAGTGATGGGGTCCCCTCCTACGAGCAGTACTTC.

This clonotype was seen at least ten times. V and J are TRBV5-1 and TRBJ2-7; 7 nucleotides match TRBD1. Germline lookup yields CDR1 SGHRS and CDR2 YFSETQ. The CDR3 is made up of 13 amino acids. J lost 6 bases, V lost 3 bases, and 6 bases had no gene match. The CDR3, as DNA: TGCGCCAGCAGCTCCTCGGGACAGCGCGAGCAGTACTTC. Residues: CASSSSGQREQYF.

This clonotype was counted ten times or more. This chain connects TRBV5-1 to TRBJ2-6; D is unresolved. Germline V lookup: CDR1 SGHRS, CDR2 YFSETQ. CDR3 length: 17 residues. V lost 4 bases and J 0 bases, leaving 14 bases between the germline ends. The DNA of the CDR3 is TGCGCCAGCAGCCTATCTATACAGAGCTCTGGGGCCAACGTCCTGACTTTC. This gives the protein CASSLSIQSSGANVLTF.

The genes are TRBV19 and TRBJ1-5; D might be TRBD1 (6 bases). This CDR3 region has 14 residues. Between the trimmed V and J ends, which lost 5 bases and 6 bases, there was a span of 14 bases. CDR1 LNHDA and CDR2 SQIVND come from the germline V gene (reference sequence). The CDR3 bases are TGTGCCAGTAGTCCCAGGGGTTCGGGTCAGCCCCAGCATTTT. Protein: CASSPRGSGQPQHF.

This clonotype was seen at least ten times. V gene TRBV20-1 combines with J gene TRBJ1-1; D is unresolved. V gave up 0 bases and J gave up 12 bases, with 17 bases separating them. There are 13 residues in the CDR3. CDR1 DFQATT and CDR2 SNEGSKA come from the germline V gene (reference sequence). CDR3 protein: CSARDSLKVLTFF. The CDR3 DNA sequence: TGCAGTGCTAGAGATTCTCTTAAGGTTCTTACTTTCTTT.

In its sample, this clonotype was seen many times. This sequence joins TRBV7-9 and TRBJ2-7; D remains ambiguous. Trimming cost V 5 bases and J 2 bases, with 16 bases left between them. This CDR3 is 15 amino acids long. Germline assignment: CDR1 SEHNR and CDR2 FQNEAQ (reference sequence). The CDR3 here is CASSAPTLNPYEQYF. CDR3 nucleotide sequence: TGTGCCAGCAGCGCGCCGACACTCAACCCCTACGAGCAGTACTTC.

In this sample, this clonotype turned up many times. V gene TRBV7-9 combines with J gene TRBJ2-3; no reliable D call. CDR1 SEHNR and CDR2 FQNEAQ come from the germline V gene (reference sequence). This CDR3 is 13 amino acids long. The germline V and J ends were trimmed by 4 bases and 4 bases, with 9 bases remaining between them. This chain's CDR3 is CASSSAGADTQYF. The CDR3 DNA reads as TGTGCCAGCAGCTCGGCCGGCGCAGATACGCAGTATTTT.

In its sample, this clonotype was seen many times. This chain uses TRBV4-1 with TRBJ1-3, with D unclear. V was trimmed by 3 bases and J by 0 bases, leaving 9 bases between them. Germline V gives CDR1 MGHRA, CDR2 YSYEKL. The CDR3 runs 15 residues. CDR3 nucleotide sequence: TGCGCCAGCAGCCATACTGGGTCCTCTGGAAACACCATATATTTT. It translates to CASSHTGSSGNTIYF.

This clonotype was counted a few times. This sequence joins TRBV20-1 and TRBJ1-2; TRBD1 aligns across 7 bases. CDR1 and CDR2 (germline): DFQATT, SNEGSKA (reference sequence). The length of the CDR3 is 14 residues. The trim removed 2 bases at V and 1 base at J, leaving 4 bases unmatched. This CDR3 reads CSARPGQLNYGYTF. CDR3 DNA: TGCAGTGCTAGACCGGGACAGCTTAACTATGGCTACACCTTC.

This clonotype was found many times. The CDR3 region has the DNA TGTGCCAGCAGGGGCGGACAGTACGCTGAAGCTTTCTTT. Residues: CASRGGQYAEAFF. The V gene is TRBV6-2 or TRBV6-3, the J gene TRBJ1-1; tentatively, D is TRBD1 (6 bases). Germline CDR1 MNHEY, CDR2 SVGEGT. Trimming left V 6 bases short and J 6 bases short, with 14 bases between. The CDR3 consists of 13 residues.

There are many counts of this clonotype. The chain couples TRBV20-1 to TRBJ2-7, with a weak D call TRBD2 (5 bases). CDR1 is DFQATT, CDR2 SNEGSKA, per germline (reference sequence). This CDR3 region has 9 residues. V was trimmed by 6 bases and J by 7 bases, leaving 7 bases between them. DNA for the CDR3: TGCAGTGCCCCGGGGGAGCAGTACTTC. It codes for CSAPGEQYF.

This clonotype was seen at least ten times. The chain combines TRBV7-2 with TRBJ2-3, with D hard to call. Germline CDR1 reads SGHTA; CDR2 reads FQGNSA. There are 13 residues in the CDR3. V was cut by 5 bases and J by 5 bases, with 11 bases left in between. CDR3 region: CASSPSTVDTQYF. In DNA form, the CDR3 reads TGTGCCAGCAGCCCATCCACGGTAGATACGCAGTATTTT.

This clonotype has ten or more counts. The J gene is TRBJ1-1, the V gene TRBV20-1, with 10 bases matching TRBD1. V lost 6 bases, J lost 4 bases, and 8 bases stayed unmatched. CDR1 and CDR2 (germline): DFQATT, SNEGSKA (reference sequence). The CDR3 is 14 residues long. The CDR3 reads CSAPQRTGGTEAFF. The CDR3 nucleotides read TGCAGTGCACCCCAGCGGACAGGGGGCACTGAAGCTTTCTTT.

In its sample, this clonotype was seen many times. The DNA of the CDR3 is TGTGCCAGCAGCTTTGGGACAGGGGAAGGGCCCCAGCATTTT. Amino acid sequence: CASSFGTGEGPQHF. The chain carries TRBV7-9 and TRBJ1-5; 10 positions match TRBD1. With V trimmed by 3 bases and J by 9 bases, 5 bases remained unmatched. The length of the CDR3 is 14 residues. Germline V gene data show CDR1 as SEHNR and CDR2 as FQNEAQ (reference sequence).

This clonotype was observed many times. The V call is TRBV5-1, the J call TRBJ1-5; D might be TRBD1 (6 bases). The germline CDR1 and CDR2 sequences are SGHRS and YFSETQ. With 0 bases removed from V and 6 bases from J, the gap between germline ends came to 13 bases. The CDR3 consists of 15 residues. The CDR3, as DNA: TGCGCCAGCAGCTTGGCCGGGGGAGGGGGTCAGCCCCAGCATTTT. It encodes CASSLAGGGGQPQHF.

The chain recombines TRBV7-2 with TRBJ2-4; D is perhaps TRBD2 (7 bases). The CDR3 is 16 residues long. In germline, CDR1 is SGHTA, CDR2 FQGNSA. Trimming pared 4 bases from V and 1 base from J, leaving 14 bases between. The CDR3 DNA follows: TGTGCCAGCAGCTGGGGGGGCTTGGGGGCCAAAAACATTCAGTACTTC. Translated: CASSWGGLGAKNIQYF.

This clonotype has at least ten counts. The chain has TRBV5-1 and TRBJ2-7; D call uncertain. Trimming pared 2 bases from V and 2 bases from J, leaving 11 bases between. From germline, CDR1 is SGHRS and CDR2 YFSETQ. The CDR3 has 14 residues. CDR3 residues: CASSFSGVPYEQYF. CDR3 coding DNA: TGCGCCAGCAGCTTTTCAGGAGTCCCCTACGAGCAGTACTTC.

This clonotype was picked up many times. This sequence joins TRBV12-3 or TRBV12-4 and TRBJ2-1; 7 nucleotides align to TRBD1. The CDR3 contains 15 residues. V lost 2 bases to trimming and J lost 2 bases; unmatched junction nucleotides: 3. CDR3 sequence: CASSLKGAPYNEQFF. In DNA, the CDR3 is TGTGCCAGCAGTTTAAAGGGGGCGCCCTACAATGAGCAGTTCTTC.

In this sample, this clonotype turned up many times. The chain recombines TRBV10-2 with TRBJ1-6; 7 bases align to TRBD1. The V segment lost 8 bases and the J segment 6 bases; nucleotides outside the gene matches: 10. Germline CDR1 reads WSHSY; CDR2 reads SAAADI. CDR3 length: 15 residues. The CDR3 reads CASEGAGRGNSPLHF. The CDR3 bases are TGCGCCAGCGAGGGGGCAGGGCGGGGTAATTCACCCCTCCACTTT.

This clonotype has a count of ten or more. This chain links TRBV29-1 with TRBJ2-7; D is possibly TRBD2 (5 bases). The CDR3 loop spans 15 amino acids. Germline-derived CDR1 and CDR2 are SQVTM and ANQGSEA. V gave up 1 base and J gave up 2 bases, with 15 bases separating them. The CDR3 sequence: CSVEVGSPGAYEQYF. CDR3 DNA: TGCAGCGTTGAAGTTGGGAGCCCCGGGGCCTACGAGCAGTACTTC.

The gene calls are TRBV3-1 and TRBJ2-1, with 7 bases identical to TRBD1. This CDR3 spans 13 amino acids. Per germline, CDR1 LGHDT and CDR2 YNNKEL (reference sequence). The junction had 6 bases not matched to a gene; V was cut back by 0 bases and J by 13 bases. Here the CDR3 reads CASSQEVGTVQFF. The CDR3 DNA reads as TGTGCCAGCAGCCAAGAGGTCGGGACAGTCCAGTTCTTC.